These 23 T cell receptor beta chains were sequenced from one sample in a study of blood T cell repertoires in COVID-19. Profiled with immunoSEQ multiplex PCR; TCRdb holds only in-frame clones, not every one. The sample has roughly 32,000 clones, about 89% seen once. Input material: peripheral blood. These receptor sequences come from a human donor with active COVID-19. The donor label of this sample is uncertain.

This clone was observed once. The J gene is TRBJ2-7, the V gene TRBV29-1; D may be TRBD2 (6 bases). CDR1 is SQVTM and CDR2 is ANQGSEA in the germline V gene. V was trimmed by 0 bases and J by 6 bases, leaving 15 bases between them. The CDR3 length is 14 residues. CDR3 bases: TGCAGCGTTGAAGAAGGAGGAGTGGGGGGCGAGCAGTACTTC. Translating it yields CSVEEGGVGGEQYF.

V usage is TRBV3-1 (or the pseudogene TRBV3-2) and J usage is TRBJ1-3, with 7 bases identical to TRBD1. V lost 4 bases, J lost 4 bases, and 13 bases stayed unmatched. The CDR3 is 17 residues long. The germline CDR1 and CDR2 sequences are LGHDT and YNNKEL (reference sequence). The DNA of the CDR3 is TGTGCCAGCAGCCGCGTTAGGGGGCAAATATCAGGAAACACCATATATTTT. Translation: CASSRVRGQISGNTIYF.

This chain uses TRBV5-8 with TRBJ2-2; TRBD2 is a possible D gene (5 bases). V gave up 9 bases and J gave up 2 bases, with 14 bases separating them. CDR1 is SGHTS and CDR2 is YDEGEE in the germline V gene. The CDR3 totals 14 residues. CDR3 nucleotide sequence: TGTGCCACCCGGGGAACAGCTAACACCGGGGAGCTGTTTTTT. This sequence encodes CATRGTANTGELFF.

The rearrangement links TRBV9 to TRBJ1-4, with D unclear. This CDR3 is 14 amino acids long. Germline values: CDR1 SGDLS, CDR2 YYNGEE. The germline V and J ends were trimmed by 0 bases and 8 bases, with 11 bases remaining between them. CDR3 nucleotides: TGTGCCAGCAGCGTAGGGTGGGGAGGGGAAAAACTGTTTTTT. This gives the protein CASSVGWGGEKLFF.

The J gene is TRBJ2-1, the V gene TRBV9, with 7 bases that match TRBD1. In germline, CDR1 is SGDLS, CDR2 YYNGEE. CDR3 length: 15 amino acids. J gave up 7 bases and V 1 base, and 8 bases lay outside the gene matches. The CDR3 spells CASSVLGQGVNEQFF. CDR3 bases: TGTGCCAGCAGCGTATTGGGTCAGGGGGTAAATGAGCAGTTCTTC.

This sequence joins TRBV11-2 and TRBJ2-1, with D possibly TRBD2 on 5 matching bases. In germline, CDR1 is SGHAT, CDR2 FQNNGV. The CDR3 is 12 amino acids. The ends were cut back, 5 bases at V and 7 bases at J, with 9 bases in the middle. DNA for the CDR3: TGTGCCAGCAGCCTCATAGCGAATGAGCAGTTCTTC. Residues: CASSLIANEQFF. Full variable domain (missing parts from reference TRBV11-2 and TRBJ2-1): EAGVAQSPRYKIIEKRQSVAFWCNPISGHATLYWYQQILGQGPKLLIQFQNNGVVDDSQLPKDRFSAERLKGVDSTLKIQPAKLEDSAVYLCASSLIANEQFFGPGTRLTVL.

The genes are TRBV5-5 and TRBJ2-1, with a possible D match to TRBD1 (7 bases). Per germline, CDR1 SGHKS and CDR2 YYEKEE (reference sequence). The CDR3 contains 15 residues. Trimming shortened V by 0 bases and J by 5 bases, and 12 bases separated the two germline ends. CDR3 DNA: TGTGCCAGCAGCTTGGGTGCAGGGGGGAACAATGAGCAGTTCTTC. It codes for CASSLGAGGNNEQFF.

As regards this clone: The CDR3 does not close with the conserved phenylalanine or tryptophan, likely indicating a read error. No DNA is shown, since the ends of the CDR3 on it are uncertain; the CDR3 is the one TCRdb lists. The J gene is TRBJ1-2, the V gene TRBV21-1; the DNA was not compared with TRBD1, the D call given in the table. TRBV21-1 is annotated as a pseudogene. The CDR3 extends over 11 residues, inclusive of both ends. The CDR3 sequence is CASLQGNGRYM.

This clone appeared a single time. The genes are TRBV9 and TRBJ2-7, with D perhaps matching TRBD1 (6 bases). Germline V CDR1 and CDR2: SGDLS, YYNGEE. V gave up 0 bases and J gave up 1 base, with 11 bases separating them. The CDR3 is 15 residues long. CDR3 nucleotide sequence: TGTGCCAGCAGCGTAGGGACAGATTCGTCCTACGAGCAGTACTTC. Its translation: CASSVGTDSSYEQYF. Drawing the rest from reference TRBV9 and TRBJ2-7, the complete variable domain is DSGVTQTPKHLITATGQRVTLRCSPRSGDLSVYWYQQSLDQGLQFLIQYYNGEERAKGNILERFSAQQFPDLHSELNLSSLELGDSALYFCASSVGTDSSYEQYFGPGTRLTVT.

CDR3: CASSYSAGGNYGYTF. DNA of the CDR3: TGTGCCAGCAGTTACTCGGCAGGGGGAAACTATGGCTACACCTTC. The chain recombines TRBV6-5 with TRBJ1-2; 7 bases are a match to TRBD1. Per the germline V gene, CDR1 is MNHEY and CDR2 is SVGAGI. The CDR3 has 15 residues. V was clipped by 0 bases and J by 2 bases; unmatched bases: 3.

The chain combines TRBV28 with TRBJ2-2; 11 positions agree with TRBD2. CDR1 is MDHEN, CDR2 SYDVKM, per germline. Trimming removed 8 bases from V and 1 base from J; junction bases left unmatched: 0. The CDR3 consists of 14 residues. The CDR3 coding sequence is TGTGCCAGCGGACTAGCGGGGAACACCGGGGAGCTGTTTTTT. This encodes CASGLAGNTGELFF.

This chain joins TRBV19 and TRBJ2-7, with TRBD2 matching over 9 bases. The CDR3 length is 15 residues. Per germline, CDR1 LNHDA and CDR2 SQIVND (reference sequence). With V trimmed by 2 bases and J by 2 bases, 4 bases remained unmatched. CDR3 sequence: CASSISGGIPYEQYF. CDR3 bases: TGTGCCAGTAGTATAAGCGGGGGGATTCCCTACGAGCAGTACTTC.

V usage is TRBV27 and J usage is TRBJ2-1; 13 positions match TRBD2. From germline, CDR1 is MNHEY and CDR2 SMNVEV (reference sequence). Losses at the gene ends were 6 bases for V and 10 bases for J; bases not matched to a gene: 6. The CDR3 consists of 14 residues. Here the CDR3 reads CASRTSGRFSEQFF. The CDR3 DNA reads as TGTGCCAGCAGGACTAGCGGGAGGTTTAGCGAGCAGTTCTTC.

The rearrangement joins TRBV9 to TRBJ1-1, with a possible D match to TRBD1 (6 bases). The V end lost 4 bases, the J end lost 0 bases, and 13 bases lay between the germline ends. This CDR3 has 15 amino acids. The germline V gene encodes CDR1 SGDLS and CDR2 YYNGEE. The chain's CDR3 is CASSSPGGLNTEAFF. The DNA for the CDR3 is TGTGCCAGCAGCTCTCCGGGGGGCCTGAACACTGAAGCTTTCTTT.

The V and J genes are TRBV14 and TRBJ1-2; D unresolved. CDR1 and CDR2 (germline): SGHDN, FVKESK. The V end was cut by 0 bases, the J end by 2 bases, with 10 bases between. The CDR3 contains 15 residues. CDR3 sequence: CASSQEVWANYGYTF. The DNA of the CDR3 is TGTGCCAGCAGCCAAGAAGTTTGGGCCAACTATGGCTACACCTTC.

This rearrangement joins TRBV7-2 to TRBJ2-2; D may be TRBD1 (5 bases). The ends were cut back, 1 base at V and 11 bases at J, with 11 bases in the middle. Per germline, CDR1 SGHTA and CDR2 FQGNSA. The CDR3 is 13 residues long. CDR3 in DNA: TGTGCCAGCAGCTTAGAACCCAGGGCAGAGCTGTTTTTT. This encodes CASSLEPRAELFF.

The rearrangement links TRBV27 to TRBJ1-6; TRBD1 aligns across 7 bases. Losses at the gene ends were 2 bases for V and 6 bases for J; bases not matched to a gene: 10. This CDR3 has 17 amino acids. Germline V gene sequence: CDR1 MNHEY, CDR2 SMNVEV (reference sequence). CDR3 nucleotide sequence: TGTGCCAGCAGTTTAAGCCACAGGGGATCGGGTAATTCACCCCTCCACTTT. This encodes CASSLSHRGSGNSPLHF.

The chain has TRBV2 and TRBJ2-7; D possibly corresponds to TRBD1 (5 bases). The CDR3 has 12 amino acids. Looked up from germline, CDR1 is SNHLY and CDR2 is FYNNEI. Trimming removed 3 bases at V and 4 bases at J, with 7 bases between. Written as DNA, the CDR3 is TGTGCCAGCAGTGACGACAGTTACGAGCAGTACTTC. This gives the protein CASSDDSYEQYF. The full variable domain, its missing parts supplied by reference TRBV2 and TRBJ2-7, is EPEVTQTPSHQVTQMGQEVILRCVPISNHLYFYWYRQILGQKVEFLVSFYNNEISEKSEIFDDQFSVERPDGSNFTLKIRSTKLEDSAMYFCASSDDSYEQYFGPGTRLTVT.

The gene calls are TRBV9 and TRBJ2-7; 7 positions match TRBD2. CDR1 is SGDLS and CDR2 is YYNGEE in the germline V gene. This CDR3 has 14 amino acids. J gave up 0 bases and V 4 bases, and 4 bases lay outside the gene matches. This CDR3 reads CASSPRTSSYEQYF. CDR3 coding DNA: TGTGCCAGCAGCCCCCGGACTAGCTCCTACGAGCAGTACTTC.

The chain carries TRBV29-1 and TRBJ1-1; 9 bases line up with TRBD1. V gave up 4 bases and J gave up 2 bases; unmatched junction bases: 8. The CDR3 contains 15 residues. Per germline, CDR1 SQVTM and CDR2 ANQGSEA. This chain's CDR3 is CSVAGQGNANTEAFF. The DNA of the CDR3 is TGCAGCGTTGCGGGACAGGGTAACGCAAACACTGAAGCTTTCTTT.

This chain uses TRBV5-1 with TRBJ2-1; 8 positions agree with TRBD1. V lost 0 bases and J lost 6; bases outside the gene matches: 5. This CDR3 is 15 amino acids long. CDR1 SGHRS and CDR2 YFSETQ come from the germline V gene. CDR3 region: CASSLEQGATNEQFF. The CDR3 DNA reads TGCGCCAGCAGCTTGGAGCAGGGGGCGACCAATGAGCAGTTCTTC. Together with reference TRBV5-1 and TRBJ2-1, the CDR3 gives the full variable domain: KAGVTQTPRYLIKTRGQQVTLSCSPISGHRSVSWYQQTPGQGLQFLFEYFSETQRNKGNFPGRFSGRQFSNSRSEMNVSTLELGDSALYLCASSLEQGATNEQFFGPGTRLTVL.

The rearrangement joins TRBV21-1 to TRBJ1-2. TRBV21-1 is termed a pseudogene. The CDR3 totals 15 residues. DNA of the CDR3: TGTGCCAGCAGCTGGAGGGACGGGGTGGCAAATGGCTACACCTTC. This gives the protein CASSWRDGVANGYTF.

This sequence joins TRBV29-1 and TRBJ1-2, with 10 bases lining up with TRBD1. The V and J ends lost 4 bases and 4 bases, in that order; junction bases with no gene match: 3. Per the germline V gene, CDR1 is SQVTM and CDR2 is ANQGSEA. This CDR3 has 13 residues. The CDR3 spells CSVATGGSYGYTF. In DNA form, the CDR3 reads TGCAGCGTTGCGACAGGGGGCAGCTATGGCTACACCTTC.